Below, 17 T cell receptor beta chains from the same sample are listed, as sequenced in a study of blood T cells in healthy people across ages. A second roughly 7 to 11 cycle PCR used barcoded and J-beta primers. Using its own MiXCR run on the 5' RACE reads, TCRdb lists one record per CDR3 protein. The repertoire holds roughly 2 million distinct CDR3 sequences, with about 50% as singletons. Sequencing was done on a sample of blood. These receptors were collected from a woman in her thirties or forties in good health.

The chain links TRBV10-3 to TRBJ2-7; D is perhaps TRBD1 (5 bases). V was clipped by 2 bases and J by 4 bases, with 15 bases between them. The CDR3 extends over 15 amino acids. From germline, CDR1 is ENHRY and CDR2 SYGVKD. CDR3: CAISERAGKRYEQYF. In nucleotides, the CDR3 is TGTGCCATCAGTGAGAGGGCAGGGAAGAGGTACGAGCAGTACTTC.

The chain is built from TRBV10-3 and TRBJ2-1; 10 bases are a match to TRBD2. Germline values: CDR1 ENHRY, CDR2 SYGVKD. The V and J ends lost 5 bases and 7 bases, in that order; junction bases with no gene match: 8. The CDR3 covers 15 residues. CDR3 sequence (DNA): TGTGCCATCAGTTATAGCGGGGGGCCCGGAAATGAGCAGTTCTTC. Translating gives CAISYSGGPGNEQFF.

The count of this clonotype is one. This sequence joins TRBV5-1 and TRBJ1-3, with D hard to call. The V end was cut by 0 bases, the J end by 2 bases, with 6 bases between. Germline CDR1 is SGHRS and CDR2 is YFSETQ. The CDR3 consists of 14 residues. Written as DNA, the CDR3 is TGCGCCAGCAGCTTGGACTTGACTGGAAACACCATATATTTT. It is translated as CASSLDLTGNTIYF.

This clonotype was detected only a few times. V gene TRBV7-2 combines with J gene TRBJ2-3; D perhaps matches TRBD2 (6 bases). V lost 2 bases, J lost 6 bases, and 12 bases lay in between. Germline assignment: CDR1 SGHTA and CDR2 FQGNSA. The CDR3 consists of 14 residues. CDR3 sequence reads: CASSLSVAADTQYF. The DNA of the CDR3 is TGTGCCAGCAGCTTATCCGTAGCGGCGGATACGCAGTATTTT.

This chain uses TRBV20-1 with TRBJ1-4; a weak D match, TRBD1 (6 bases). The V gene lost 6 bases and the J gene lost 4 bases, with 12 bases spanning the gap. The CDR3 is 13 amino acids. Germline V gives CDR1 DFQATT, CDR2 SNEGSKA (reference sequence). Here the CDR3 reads CSAVRGRNEKLFF. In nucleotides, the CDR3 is TGCAGTGCCGTCAGGGGACGTAATGAAAAACTGTTTTTT.

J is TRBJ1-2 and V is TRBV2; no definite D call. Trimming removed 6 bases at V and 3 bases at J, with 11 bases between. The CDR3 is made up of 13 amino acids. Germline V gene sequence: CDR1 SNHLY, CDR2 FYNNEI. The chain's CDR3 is CASRIHGDYGYTF. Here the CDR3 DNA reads TGTGCCAGCAGAATACACGGAGACTATGGCTACACCTTC.

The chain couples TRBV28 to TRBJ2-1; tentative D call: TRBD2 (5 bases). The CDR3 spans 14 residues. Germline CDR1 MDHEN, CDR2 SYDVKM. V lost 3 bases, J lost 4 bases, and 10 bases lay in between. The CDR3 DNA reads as TGTGCCAGCAGTTTCGAGCGGCGATACAATGAGCAGTTCTTC. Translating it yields CASSFERRYNEQFF.

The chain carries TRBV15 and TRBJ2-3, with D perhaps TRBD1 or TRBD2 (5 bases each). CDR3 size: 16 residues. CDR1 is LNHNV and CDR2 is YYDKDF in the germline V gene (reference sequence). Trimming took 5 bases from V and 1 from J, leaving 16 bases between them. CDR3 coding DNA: TGTGCCACCAGCTTCGAGGGGCGAGCGGGCACAGATACGCAGTATTTT. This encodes CATSFEGRAGTDTQYF.

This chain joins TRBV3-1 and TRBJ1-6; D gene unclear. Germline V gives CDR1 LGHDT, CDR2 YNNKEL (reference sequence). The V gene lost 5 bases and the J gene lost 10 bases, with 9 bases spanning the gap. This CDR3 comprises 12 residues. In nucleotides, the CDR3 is TGTGCCAGCAGCGAGAACATGTCACCCCTCCACTTT. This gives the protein CASSENMSPLHF.

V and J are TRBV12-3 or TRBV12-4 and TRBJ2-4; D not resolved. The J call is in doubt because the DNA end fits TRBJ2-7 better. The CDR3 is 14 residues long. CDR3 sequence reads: CASSLGESGFEQYF. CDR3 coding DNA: TGTGCCAGCAGTTTAGGGGAATCGGGCTTCGAGCAGTACTTC.

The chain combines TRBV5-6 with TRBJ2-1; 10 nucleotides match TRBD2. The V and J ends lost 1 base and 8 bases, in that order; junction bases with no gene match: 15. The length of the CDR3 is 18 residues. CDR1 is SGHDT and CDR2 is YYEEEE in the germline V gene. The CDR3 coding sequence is TGTGCCAGCAGCTTGTATGGGCTAGCGGGGGACTACCCCCATGAGCAGTTCTTC. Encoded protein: CASSLYGLAGDYPHEQFF.

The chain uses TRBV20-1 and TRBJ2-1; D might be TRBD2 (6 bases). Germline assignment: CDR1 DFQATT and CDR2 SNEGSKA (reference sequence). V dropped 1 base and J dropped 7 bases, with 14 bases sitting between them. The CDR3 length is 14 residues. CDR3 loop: CSARAPTRPNEQFF. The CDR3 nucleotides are TGCAGTGCTAGAGCGCCGACTAGACCAAATGAGCAGTTCTTC.

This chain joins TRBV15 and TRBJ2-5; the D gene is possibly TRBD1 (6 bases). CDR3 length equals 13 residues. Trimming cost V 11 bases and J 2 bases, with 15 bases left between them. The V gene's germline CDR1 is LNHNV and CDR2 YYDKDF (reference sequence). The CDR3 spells CAGQGGVQETQYF. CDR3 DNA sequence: TGTGCCGGACAAGGGGGAGTGCAAGAGACCCAGTACTTC.

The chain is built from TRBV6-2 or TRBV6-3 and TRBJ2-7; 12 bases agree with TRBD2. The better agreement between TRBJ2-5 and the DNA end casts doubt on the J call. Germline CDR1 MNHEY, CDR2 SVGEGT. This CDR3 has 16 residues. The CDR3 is CASGVPSGGALKTQYF. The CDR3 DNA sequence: TGTGCCAGCGGAGTACCTAGCGGGGGGGCTTTGAAGACCCAGTACTTC.

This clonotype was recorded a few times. CDR3 in amino acids: CASSVGPAETQYF. The CDR3 DNA reads TGTGCCAGCAGCGTAGGTCCTGCAGAGACCCAGTACTTC. The chain employs TRBV7-2 and TRBJ2-5, with D hard to call. The germline gives CDR1 SGHTA, CDR2 FQGNSA. V gave up 5 bases and J gave up 4 bases, with 11 bases separating them. CDR3 length: 13 amino acids.

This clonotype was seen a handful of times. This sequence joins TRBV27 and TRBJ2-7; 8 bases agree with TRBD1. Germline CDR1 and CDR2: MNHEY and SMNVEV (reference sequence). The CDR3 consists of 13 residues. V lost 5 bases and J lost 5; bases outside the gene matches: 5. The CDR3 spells CASSTRTGHEQYF. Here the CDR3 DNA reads TGTGCCAGCAGTACCCGGACAGGGCACGAGCAGTACTTC.

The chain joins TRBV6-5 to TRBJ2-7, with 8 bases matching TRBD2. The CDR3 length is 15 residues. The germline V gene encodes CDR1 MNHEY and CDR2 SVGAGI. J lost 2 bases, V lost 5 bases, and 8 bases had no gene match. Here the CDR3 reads CASSPLGGGTYEQYF. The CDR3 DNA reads TGTGCCAGCAGTCCCTTAGGCGGGGGGACCTACGAGCAGTACTTC.